This TCR beta chain was sequenced for a study of immune characterization of retroperitoneal liposarcoma. Only a few counts were recorded for this clonotype. TCRdb fed the PCR reads into MiXCR, producing one record per CDR3 protein. The sample lists around 19,000 distinct CDR3 sequences, under 45% occurring once. This CDR3 has 15 residues. Germline V gives CDR1 MNHNS, CDR2 SASEGT. V lost 8 bases and J 2 bases, leaving 13 bases between the germline ends. Sequenced input: blood. The sequence was obtained from a male donor with retroperitoneal liposarcoma. The V call is TRBV6-1, the J call TRBJ2-6; weak D call: TRBD2 (5 bases). The CDR3 DNA follows: TGTGCCAGCGTGTGGTTCGGGGCTGGGGCCAACGTCCTGACTTTC. This encodes CASVWFGAGANVLTF.